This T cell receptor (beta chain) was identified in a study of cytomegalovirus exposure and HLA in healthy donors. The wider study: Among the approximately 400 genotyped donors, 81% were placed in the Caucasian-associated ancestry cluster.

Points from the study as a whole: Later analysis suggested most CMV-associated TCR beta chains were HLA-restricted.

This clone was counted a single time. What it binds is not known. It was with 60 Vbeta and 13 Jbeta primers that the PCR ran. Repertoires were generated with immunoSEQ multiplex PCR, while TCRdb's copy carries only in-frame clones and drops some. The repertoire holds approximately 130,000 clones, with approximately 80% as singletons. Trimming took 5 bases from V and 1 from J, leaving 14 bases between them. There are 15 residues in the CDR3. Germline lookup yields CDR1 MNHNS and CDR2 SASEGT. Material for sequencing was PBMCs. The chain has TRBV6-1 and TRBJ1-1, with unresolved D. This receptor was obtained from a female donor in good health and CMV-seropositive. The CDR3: CASSRRRQENTEAFF. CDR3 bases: TGTGCCAGCAGTAGACGTCGGCAGGAGAACACTGAAGCTTTCTTT.